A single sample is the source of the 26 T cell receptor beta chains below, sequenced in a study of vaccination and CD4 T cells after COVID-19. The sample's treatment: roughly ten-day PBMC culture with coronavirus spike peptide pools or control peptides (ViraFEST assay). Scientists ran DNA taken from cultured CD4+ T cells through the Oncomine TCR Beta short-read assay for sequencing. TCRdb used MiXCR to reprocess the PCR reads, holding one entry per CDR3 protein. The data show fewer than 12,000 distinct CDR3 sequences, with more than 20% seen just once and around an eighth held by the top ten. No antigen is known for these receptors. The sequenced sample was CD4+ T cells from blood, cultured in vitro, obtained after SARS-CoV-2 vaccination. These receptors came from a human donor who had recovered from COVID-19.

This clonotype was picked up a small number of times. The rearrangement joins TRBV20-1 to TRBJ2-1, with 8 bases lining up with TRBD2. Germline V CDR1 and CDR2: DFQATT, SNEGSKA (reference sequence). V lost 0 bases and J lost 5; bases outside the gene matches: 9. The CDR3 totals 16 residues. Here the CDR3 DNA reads TGCAGTGCTAGAGATTCGGACGGGAGGGCGCACAATGAGCAGTTCTTC. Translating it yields CSARDSDGRAHNEQFF.

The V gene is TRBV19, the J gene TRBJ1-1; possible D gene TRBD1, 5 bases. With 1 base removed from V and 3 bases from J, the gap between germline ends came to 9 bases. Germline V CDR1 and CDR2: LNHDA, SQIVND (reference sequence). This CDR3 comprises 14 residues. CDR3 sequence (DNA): TGTGCCAGTAGTATAGTTCGGGGCTACACTGAAGCTTTCTTT. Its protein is CASSIVRGYTEAFF. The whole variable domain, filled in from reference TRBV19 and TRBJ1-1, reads DGGITQSPKYLFRKEGQNVTLSCEQNLNHDAMYWYRQDPGQGLRLIYYSQIVNDFQKGDIAEGYSVSREKKESFPLTVTSAQKNPTAFYLCASSIVRGYTEAFFGQGTRLTVV.

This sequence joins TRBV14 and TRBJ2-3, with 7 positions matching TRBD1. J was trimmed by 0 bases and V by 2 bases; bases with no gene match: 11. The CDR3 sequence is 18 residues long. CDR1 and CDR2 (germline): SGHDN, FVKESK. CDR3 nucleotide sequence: TGTGCCAGCAGCCAAAAAAGGGGGACAGTCTTTAGCACAGATACGCAGTATTTT. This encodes CASSQKRGTVFSTDTQYF.

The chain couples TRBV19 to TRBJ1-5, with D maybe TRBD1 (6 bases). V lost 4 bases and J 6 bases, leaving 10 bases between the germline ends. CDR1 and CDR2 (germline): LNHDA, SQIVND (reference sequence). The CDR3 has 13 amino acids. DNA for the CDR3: TGTGCCAGTAGTAAGGGGGAGGGTCAGCCCCAGCATTTT. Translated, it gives CASSKGEGQPQHF.

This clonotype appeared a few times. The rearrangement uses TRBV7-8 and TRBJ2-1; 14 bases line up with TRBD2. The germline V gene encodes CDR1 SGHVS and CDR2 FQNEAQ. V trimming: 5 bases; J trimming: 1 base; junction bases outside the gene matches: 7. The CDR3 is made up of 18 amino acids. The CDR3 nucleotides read TGTGCCAGCAGCCAGGGGGGACTAGCGGGAGTGTCCTACAATGAGCAGTTCTTC. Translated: CASSQGGLAGVSYNEQFF.

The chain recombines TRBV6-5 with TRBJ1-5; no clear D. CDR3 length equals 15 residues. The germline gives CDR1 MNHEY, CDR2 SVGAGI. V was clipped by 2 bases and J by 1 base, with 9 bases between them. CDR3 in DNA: TGTGCCAGCAGTTACCCCCGAGAGAGCAATCAGCCCCAGCATTTT. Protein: CASSYPRESNQPQHF.

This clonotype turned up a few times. Here the CDR3 DNA reads TGCGCCAGCACAGCAGGGGTCTACGAGCAGTACTTC. Its translation is CASTAGVYEQYF. The rearrangement uses TRBV10-2 and TRBJ2-7; D might be TRBD1 (6 bases). V lost 7 bases to trimming and J lost 3 bases, with 10 bases between them. CDR1 is WSHSY and CDR2 is SAAADI in the germline V gene. This CDR3 contains 12 residues.

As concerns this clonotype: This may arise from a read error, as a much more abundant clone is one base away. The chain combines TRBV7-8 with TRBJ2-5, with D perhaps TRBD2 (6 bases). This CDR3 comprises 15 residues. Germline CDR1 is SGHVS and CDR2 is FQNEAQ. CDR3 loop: CASNLAGGGPQTQYF. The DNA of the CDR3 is TGTGCCAGCAACTTAGCTGGTGGAGGGCCCCAGACCCAGTACTTC.

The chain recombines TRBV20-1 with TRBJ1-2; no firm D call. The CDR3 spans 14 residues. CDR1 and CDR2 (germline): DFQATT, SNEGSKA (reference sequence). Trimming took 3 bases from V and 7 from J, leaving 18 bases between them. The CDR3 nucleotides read TGCAGTGCTAGTGAGAGCGCCAGTCTGGGTGGCTACACCTTC. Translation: CSASESASLGGYTF.

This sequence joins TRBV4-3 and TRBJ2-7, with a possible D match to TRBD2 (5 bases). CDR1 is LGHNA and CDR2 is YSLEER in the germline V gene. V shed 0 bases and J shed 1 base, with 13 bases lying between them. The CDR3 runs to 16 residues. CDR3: CASSQDPIGLSYEQYF. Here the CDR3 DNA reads TGCGCCAGCAGCCAAGACCCGATAGGACTGTCCTACGAGCAGTACTTC.

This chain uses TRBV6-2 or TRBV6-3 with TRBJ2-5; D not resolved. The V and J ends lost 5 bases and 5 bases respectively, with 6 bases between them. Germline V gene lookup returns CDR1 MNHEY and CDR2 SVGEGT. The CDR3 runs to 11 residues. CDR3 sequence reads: CASSTAETQYF. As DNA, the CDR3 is TGTGCCAGCAGTACAGCGGAGACCCAGTACTTC.

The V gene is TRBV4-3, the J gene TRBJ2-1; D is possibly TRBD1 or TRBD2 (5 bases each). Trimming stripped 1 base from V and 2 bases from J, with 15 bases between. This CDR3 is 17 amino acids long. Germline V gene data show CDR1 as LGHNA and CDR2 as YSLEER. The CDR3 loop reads CASSQAGLGVPYNEQFF. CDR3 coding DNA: TGCGCCAGCAGCCAAGCCGGACTGGGGGTACCCTACAATGAGCAGTTCTTC.

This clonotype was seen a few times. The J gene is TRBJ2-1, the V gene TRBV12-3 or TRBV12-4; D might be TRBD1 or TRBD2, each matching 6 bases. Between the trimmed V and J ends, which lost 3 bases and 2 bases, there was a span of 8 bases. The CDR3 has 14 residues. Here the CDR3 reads CASSFGGPYNEQFF. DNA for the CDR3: TGTGCCAGCAGTTTTGGGGGGCCCTACAATGAGCAGTTCTTC.

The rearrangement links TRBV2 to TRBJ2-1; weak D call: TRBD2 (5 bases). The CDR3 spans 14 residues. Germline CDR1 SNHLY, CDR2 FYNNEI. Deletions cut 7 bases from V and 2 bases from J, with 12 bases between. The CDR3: CASKVARAYNEQFF. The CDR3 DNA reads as TGTGCCAGCAAAGTCGCGCGGGCCTACAATGAGCAGTTCTTC.

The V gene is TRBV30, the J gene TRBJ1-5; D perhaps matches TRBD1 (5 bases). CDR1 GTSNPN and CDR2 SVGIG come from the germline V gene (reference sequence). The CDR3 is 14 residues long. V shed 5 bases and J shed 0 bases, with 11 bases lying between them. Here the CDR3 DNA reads TGTGCCTGGTCCAGGGAGCATAGCAATCAGCCCCAGCATTTT. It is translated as CAWSREHSNQPQHF.

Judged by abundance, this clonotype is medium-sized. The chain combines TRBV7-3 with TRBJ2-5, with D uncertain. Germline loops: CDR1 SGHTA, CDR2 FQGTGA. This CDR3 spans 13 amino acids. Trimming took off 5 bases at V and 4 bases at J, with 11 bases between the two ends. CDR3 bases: TGTGCCAGCAGCCCGGGTAGGGCAGAGACCCAGTACTTC. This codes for CASSPGRAETQYF.

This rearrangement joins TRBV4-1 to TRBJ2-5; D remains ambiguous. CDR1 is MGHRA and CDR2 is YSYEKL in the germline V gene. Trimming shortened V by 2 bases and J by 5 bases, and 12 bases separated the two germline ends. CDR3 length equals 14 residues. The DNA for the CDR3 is TGCGCCAGCAGCCAAAATACGATCAGGGAGACCCAGTACTTC. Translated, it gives CASSQNTIRETQYF.

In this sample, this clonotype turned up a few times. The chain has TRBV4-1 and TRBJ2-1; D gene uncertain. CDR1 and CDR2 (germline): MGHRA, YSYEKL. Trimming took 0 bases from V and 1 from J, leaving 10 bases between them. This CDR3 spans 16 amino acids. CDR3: CASSQDYGPSYNEQFF. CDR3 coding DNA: TGCGCCAGCAGCCAAGATTACGGCCCATCCTACAATGAGCAGTTCTTC.

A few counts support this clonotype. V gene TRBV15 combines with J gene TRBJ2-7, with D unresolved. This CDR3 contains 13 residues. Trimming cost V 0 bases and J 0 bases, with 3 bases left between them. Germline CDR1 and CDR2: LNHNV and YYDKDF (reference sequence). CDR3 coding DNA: TGTGCCACCAGCAGAGATCCCTCCTACGAGCAGTACTTC. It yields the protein CATSRDPSYEQYF.

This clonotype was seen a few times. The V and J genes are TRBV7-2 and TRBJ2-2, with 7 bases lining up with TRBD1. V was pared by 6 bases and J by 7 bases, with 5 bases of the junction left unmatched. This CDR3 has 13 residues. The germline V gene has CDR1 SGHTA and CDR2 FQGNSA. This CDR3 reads CASRLTGVGELFF. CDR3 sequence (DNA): TGTGCCAGCAGATTAACAGGGGTCGGGGAGCTGTTTTTT. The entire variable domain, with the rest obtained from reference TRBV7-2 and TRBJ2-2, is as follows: GAGVSQSPSNKVTEKGKDVELRCDPISGHTALYWYRQSLGQGLEFLIYFQGNSAPDKSGLPSDRFSAERTGGSVSTLTIQRTQQEDSAVYLCASRLTGVGELFFGEGSRLTVL.

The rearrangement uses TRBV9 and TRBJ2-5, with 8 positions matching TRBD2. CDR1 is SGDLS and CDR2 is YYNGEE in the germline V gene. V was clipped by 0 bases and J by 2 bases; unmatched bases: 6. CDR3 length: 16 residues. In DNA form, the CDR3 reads TGTGCCAGCAGCGTAGCTACCGCGGGGGGACAAGAGACCCAGTACTTC. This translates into CASSVATAGGQETQYF.

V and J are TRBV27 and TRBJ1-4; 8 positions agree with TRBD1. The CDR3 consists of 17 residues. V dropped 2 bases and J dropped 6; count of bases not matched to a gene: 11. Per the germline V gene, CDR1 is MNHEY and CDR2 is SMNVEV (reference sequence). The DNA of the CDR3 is TGTGCCAGCAGTTTAAGACCGGGGGACAGGTGGTATGAAAAACTGTTTTTT. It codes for CASSLRPGDRWYEKLFF. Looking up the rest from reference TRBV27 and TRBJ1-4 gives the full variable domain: EAQVTQNPRYLITVTGKKLTVTCSQNMNHEYMSWYRQDPGLGLRQIYYSMNVEVTDKGDVPEGYKVSRKEKRNFPLILESPSPNQTSLYFCASSLRPGDRWYEKLFFGSGTQLSVL.

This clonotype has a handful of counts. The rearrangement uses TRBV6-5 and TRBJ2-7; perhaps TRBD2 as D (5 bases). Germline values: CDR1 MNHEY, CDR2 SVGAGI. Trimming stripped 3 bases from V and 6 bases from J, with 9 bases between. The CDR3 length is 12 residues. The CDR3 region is CASSYLAGEQYF. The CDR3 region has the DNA TGTGCCAGCAGTTATCTGGCGGGCGAGCAGTACTTC.

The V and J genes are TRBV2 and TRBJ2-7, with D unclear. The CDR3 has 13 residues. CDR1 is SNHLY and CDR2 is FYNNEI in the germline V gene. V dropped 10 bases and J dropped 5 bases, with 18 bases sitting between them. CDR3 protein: CAISQSQVHEQYF. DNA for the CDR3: TGTGCCATCTCTCAAAGCCAGGTCCACGAGCAGTACTTC.

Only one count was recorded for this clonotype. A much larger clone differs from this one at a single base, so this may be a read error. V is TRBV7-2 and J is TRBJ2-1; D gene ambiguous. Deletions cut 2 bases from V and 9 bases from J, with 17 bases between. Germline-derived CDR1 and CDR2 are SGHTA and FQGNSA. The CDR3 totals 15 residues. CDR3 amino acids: CASSLTAPAVGEQFF. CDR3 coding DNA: TGTGCCAGCAGCTTAACGGCACCTGCGGTGGGTGAGCAGTTCTTC.

The CDR3 is CASSPPGQGAETQYF. CDR3 coding DNA: TGTGCCAGCAGTCCACCGGGACAGGGTGCAGAGACCCAGTACTTC. The chain combines TRBV28 with TRBJ2-5, with 9 bases identical to TRBD1. V lost 5 bases to trimming and J lost 4 bases; unmatched junction nucleotides: 8. The CDR3 runs 15 residues. Germline V gene lookup returns CDR1 MDHEN and CDR2 SYDVKM.